This TCR beta chain was retrieved from a study of T cell responses to AZD1222 COVID-19 vaccine. For this clone: Its antigen is currently unknown.

Study-wide results and caveats: Epitopes outside B.1.351 and B.1.1.7 mutated regions reportedly drew nearly half of spike TCRs. CD4 TCRs covered the whole spike, strongest at regions 160-218 and 743-854.

Germline CDR1 and CDR2: MNHEY and SVGEGT. V was clipped by 4 bases and J by 9 bases, with 12 bases between them. The CDR3 is 12 amino acids. This table comes from immunoSEQ multiplex PCR, and its TCRdb copy is limited to in-frame clones, with some not included. The data hold some 97,000 clones, with approximately 87% observed a single time. The origin of this receptor is an adult in good health. Material: peripheral blood, obtained on day 0 of AZD1222 vaccination. The rearrangement uses TRBV6-2 or TRBV6-3 and TRBJ1-1, with a possible D match to TRBD1 (5 bases). The CDR3 loop is CASSFIAGQAFF. DNA for the CDR3: TGTGCCAGCAGTTTCATCGCAGGGCAAGCTTTCTTT.